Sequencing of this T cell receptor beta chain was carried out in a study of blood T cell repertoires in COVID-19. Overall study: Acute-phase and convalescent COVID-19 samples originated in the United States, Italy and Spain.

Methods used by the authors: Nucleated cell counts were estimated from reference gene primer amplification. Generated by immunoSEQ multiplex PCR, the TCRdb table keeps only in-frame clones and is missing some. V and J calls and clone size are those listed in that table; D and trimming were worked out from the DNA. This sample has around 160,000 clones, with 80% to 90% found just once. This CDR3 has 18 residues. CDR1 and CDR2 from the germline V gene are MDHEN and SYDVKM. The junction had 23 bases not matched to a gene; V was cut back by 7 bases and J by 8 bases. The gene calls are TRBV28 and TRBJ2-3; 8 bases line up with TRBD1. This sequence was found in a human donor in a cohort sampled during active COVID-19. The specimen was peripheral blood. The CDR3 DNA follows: TGTGCCAGCACCAGACAGGGGTTTTTGGGACGGCCGGATGGTACGCAGTATTTT. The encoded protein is CASTRQGFLGRPDGTQYF.